Following are 21 T cell receptor beta chains from one sample sequenced in a study of PD-L1 blockade in urothelial cancer. The protocol was immunoSEQ multiplex PCR, while the TCRdb copy is restricted to in-frame clones and leaves out a portion. Here the sample spans about 19,000 clones, about four fifths being singletons. The time point denotes: peripheral blood 6 weeks after treatment start. Here the sequenced sample was PBMCs, taken around atezolizumab (anti-PD-L1) treatment. These receptor sequences come from a man in his forties or fifties with urothelial cancer.

This chain joins TRBV2 and TRBJ2-3; 11 bases line up with TRBD2. The V segment lost 10 bases and the J segment 5 bases; nucleotides outside the gene matches: 14. Germline V gene data show CDR1 as SNHLY and CDR2 as FYNNEI. The CDR3 extends over 16 amino acids. The CDR3 reads CATGTTLAGGGDTQYF. Here the CDR3 DNA reads TGTGCCACAGGCACTACTCTAGCGGGGGGTGGAGATACGCAGTATTTT.

The chain recombines TRBV9 with TRBJ1-1, with unresolved D. The germline V gene has CDR1 SGDLS and CDR2 YYNGEE. V lost 4 bases, J lost 3 bases, and 13 bases lay in between. This CDR3 contains 14 residues. DNA for the CDR3: TGTGCCAGCAGCTCTGGTACATTGGACACTGAAGCTTTCTTT. This sequence encodes CASSSGTLDTEAFF. The whole variable domain, filled in from reference TRBV9 and TRBJ1-1, reads DSGVTQTPKHLITATGQRVTLRCSPRSGDLSVYWYQQSLDQGLQFLIQYYNGEERAKGNILERFSAQQFPDLHSELNLSSLELGDSALYFCASSSGTLDTEAFFGQGTRLTVV.

CDR3 amino acids: CASSTDRNSPLHF. The CDR3 DNA sequence: TGTGCCAGTAGTACAGACAGAAATTCACCCCTCCACTTT. This chain joins TRBV19 and TRBJ1-6, with D perhaps TRBD1 (5 bases). Trimming pared 4 bases from V and 7 bases from J, leaving 8 bases between. This CDR3 comprises 13 residues. CDR1 is LNHDA, CDR2 SQIVND, per germline (reference sequence).

V and J are TRBV27 and TRBJ2-5, with 7 bases fitting TRBD1. V lost 5 bases and J lost 6; bases outside the gene matches: 3. This CDR3 is 12 amino acids long. Per the germline V gene, CDR1 is MNHEY and CDR2 is SMNVEV (reference sequence). CDR3 sequence: CASSAQGQTQYF. In DNA form, the CDR3 reads TGTGCCAGCAGTGCACAGGGGCAGACCCAGTACTTC.

The chain carries TRBV7-9 and TRBJ2-2; 9 bases map to TRBD1. The CDR3 sequence is 15 residues long. Germline values: CDR1 SEHNR, CDR2 FQNEAQ (reference sequence). V lost 5 bases and J lost 7; bases outside the gene matches: 8. For the CDR3, the DNA is TGTGCCAGCAGCCCTGGGACAGGGAAGATCGGGGAGCTGTTTTTT. Translated, it gives CASSPGTGKIGELFF.

The rearrangement links TRBV6-6 to TRBJ2-3, with 12 bases matching TRBD2. CDR3 length: 15 amino acids. V lost 2 bases to trimming and J lost 7 bases; unmatched junction nucleotides: 4. CDR1 and CDR2 from the germline V gene are MNHNY and SVGAGI (reference sequence). DNA of the CDR3: TGTGCCAGCAGTTACCTAGCGGGAGGGCCACATACGCAGTATTTT. It is translated as CASSYLAGGPHTQYF.

The CDR3 DNA reads TGTGCCAGCAGCTCCAGGAGAGGGAACTATGGCTACACCTTC. Translated, it gives CASSSRRGNYGYTF. This rearrangement joins TRBV7-9 to TRBJ1-2; no reliable D call. V gave up 4 bases and J gave up 2 bases, with 11 bases separating them. This CDR3 spans 14 amino acids. Germline V gene lookup returns CDR1 SEHNR and CDR2 FQNEAQ (reference sequence).

The chain is built from TRBV6-1 and TRBJ1-6, with 7 bases identical to TRBD1. CDR3 length: 14 residues. After removal of 6 bases from V and 7 bases from J, the junction contained 6 bases not matched to a gene. CDR1 and CDR2 from the germline V gene are MNHNS and SASEGT. This CDR3 is CASSDRVQNSPLHF. The DNA for the CDR3 is TGTGCCAGCAGCGACAGGGTCCAAAATTCACCCCTCCACTTT.

The chain has TRBV28 and TRBJ1-1, with 8 bases lining up with TRBD1. The CDR3 spans 16 residues. Germline CDR1 and CDR2: MDHEN and SYDVKM. Trimming at V came to 4 bases and at J to 0 bases, leaving 7 bases not matched to a gene. CDR3 region: CASSSRQGSLNTEAFF. The CDR3 DNA is TGTGCCAGCAGTTCCAGACAGGGGTCTCTGAACACTGAAGCTTTCTTT.

The V call is TRBV6-6, the J call TRBJ1-2; TRBD1 is a possible D gene (5 bases). This CDR3 has 16 residues. Germline-derived CDR1 and CDR2 are MNHNY and SVGAGI (reference sequence). The V end lost 0 bases, the J end lost 4 bases, and 15 bases lay between the germline ends. The CDR3 region is CASSYSSRAHIYGYTF. CDR3 DNA: TGTGCCAGCAGTTACTCGTCCAGGGCCCACATCTATGGCTACACCTTC.

This rearrangement joins TRBV29-1 to TRBJ2-2, with TRBD1 matching over 11 bases. CDR1 is SQVTM and CDR2 is ANQGSEA in the germline V gene. CDR3 length: 17 amino acids. The ends lost 0 bases at V and 5 bases at J; junction bases unmatched: 8. CDR3 protein: CSVEDQWTGGKTGELFF. CDR3 coding DNA: TGCAGCGTTGAAGATCAGTGGACAGGGGGCAAGACCGGGGAGCTGTTTTTT.

This clone appeared once. CDR3 region: CASSLVGQSYNEQFF. As DNA, the CDR3 is TGTGCCAGCAGTTTGGTGGGGCAGTCCTACAATGAGCAGTTCTTC. The chain carries TRBV27 and TRBJ2-1, with a weak D call TRBD1 (5 bases). Per the germline V gene, CDR1 is MNHEY and CDR2 is SMNVEV (reference sequence). The V end lost 3 bases, the J end lost 1 base, and 10 bases lay between the germline ends. The CDR3 sequence is 15 residues long.

This clone was observed a few times. The J gene is TRBJ2-2, the V gene TRBV11-3; 9 bases match TRBD2. The germline V gene encodes CDR1 SGHNT and CDR2 YENEEA. This CDR3 is 16 amino acids long. V was clipped by 5 bases and J by 5 bases; unmatched bases: 9. Written as DNA, the CDR3 is TGTGCCAGCAGCGACGCGGGAGCGGGAGGAACCGGGGAGCTGTTTTTT. Residues: CASSDAGAGGTGELFF. The complete variable domain, with remaining parts taken from reference TRBV11-3 and TRBJ2-2, reads EAGVVQSPRYKIIEKKQPVAFWCNPISGHNTLYWYLQNLGQGPELLIRYENEEAVDDSQLPKDRFSAERLKGVDSTLKIQPAELGDSAVYLCASSDAGAGGTGELFFGEGSRLTVL.

The chain has TRBV2 and TRBJ2-2; D not certain. The CDR3 length is 15 residues. Germline V gene lookup returns CDR1 SNHLY and CDR2 FYNNEI. The V and J ends lost 5 bases and 0 bases respectively, with 10 bases between them. In DNA, the CDR3 is TGTGCCAGCAGTTCTATTGTGACGAACACCGGGGAGCTGTTTTTT. Translation gives CASSSIVTNTGELFF.

This clone was seen only once. The chain combines TRBV27 with TRBJ1-3; 7 bases align to TRBD1. The V gene end was trimmed by 1 base and the J gene end by 3 bases; junction bases not matched to a gene: 6. CDR3 length: 16 amino acids. CDR1 and CDR2 from the germline V gene are MNHEY and SMNVEV (reference sequence). The CDR3 DNA sequence: TGTGCCAGCAGTTTATACTCCGACAGGGATGGAAACACCATATATTTT. Encoded protein: CASSLYSDRDGNTIYF.

This clone showed up just once. The chain combines TRBV4-1 with TRBJ2-3, with D hard to call. V was trimmed by 6 bases and J by 2 bases, leaving 12 bases between them. CDR1 and CDR2 from the germline V gene are MGHRA and YSYEKL. The CDR3 has 14 amino acids. The chain's CDR3 is CASRRQAITDTQYF. DNA for the CDR3: TGCGCCAGCAGGCGCCAGGCTATCACAGATACGCAGTATTTT.

This clone was found once. This sequence joins TRBV7-2 and TRBJ2-3; D is uncertain. Trimming removed 1 base at V and 3 bases at J, with 14 bases between. The CDR3 sequence is 16 residues long. Germline values: CDR1 SGHTA, CDR2 FQGNSA. The CDR3 sequence: CASSLVFGLNTDTQYF. The DNA of the CDR3 is TGTGCCAGCAGCTTAGTATTCGGTCTAAATACAGATACGCAGTATTTT.

The chain carries TRBV30 and TRBJ1-1, with 10 nucleotides matching TRBD1. The CDR3 covers 14 residues. Losses at the gene ends were 3 bases for V and 5 bases for J; bases not matched to a gene: 6. CDR1 and CDR2 from the germline V gene are GTSNPN and SVGIG (reference sequence). CDR3 DNA: TGTGCCTGGAGGGACAGGGGGTTAGGAACTGAAGCTTTCTTT. The encoded protein is CAWRDRGLGTEAFF.

The V call is TRBV5-8, the J call TRBJ1-2; D possibly corresponds to TRBD1 (5 bases). This CDR3 spans 15 amino acids. Germline V lookup: CDR1 SGHTS, CDR2 YDEGEE. The germline V and J ends were trimmed by 1 base and 3 bases, with 13 bases remaining between them. This chain's CDR3 is CASSLYGRADYGYTF. CDR3 DNA sequence: TGTGCCAGCAGCTTGTATGGCAGGGCGGACTATGGCTACACCTTC.

This clone turned up a few times. The chain recombines TRBV7-6 with TRBJ2-3; TRBD1 agrees at 12 bases. Per germline, CDR1 SGHVS and CDR2 FNYEAQ. V shed 5 bases, J shed 5 bases, and the junction held 8 bases outside the gene matches. CDR3 size: 16 residues. In DNA form, the CDR3 reads TGTGCCAGCAGCAAGGGGACAGGGGGCCTCGGAGATACGCAGTATTTT. Translating gives CASSKGTGGLGDTQYF.

The chain couples TRBV28 to TRBJ2-5, with 7 bases identical to TRBD2. CDR1 is MDHEN and CDR2 is SYDVKM in the germline V gene. V shed 5 bases and J 2 bases; nucleotides not matched to a gene: 8. This CDR3 comprises 15 residues. The CDR3 DNA reads as TGTGCCAGCAGTCCTCTCGGGGGGAAACAAGAGACCCAGTACTTC. Residues: CASSPLGGKQETQYF.